The entry below describes one TCR beta chain. Its antigen is still unknown. The sample holds no much larger clone one base away, and base qualities are not on file. The immunoSEQ Assay, a bias-controlled multiplex PCR, was used to amplify TCRbeta CDR3 regions from genomic DNA. On the study's bioinformatics: The number of nucleated cells in each sample was estimated from the amplification of reference gene primers within the assay. To quantify the absolute abundance of each unique TCRbeta CDR3 rearrangement, sequence reads were collapsed and filtered. For each sample, productive Simpson clonality was calculated by taking the square root of Simpson's diversity index across productive rearrangements. TCRdb took over this immuneACCESS table, retaining in-frame rearrangements with V and J assigned. Such tables are incomplete; in checked studies, under half of the missing clones stem from an unresolved V gene, and the remainder is unexplained. V and J calls and clone size are given by that table; D and trimming were obtained from the DNA. Here the sample has around 140,000 clones; about 90% occur a single time. The ten most abundant clones make up less than 45% of the sample.

Samples from volunteer blood donors who had recovered from COVID-19 were contributed by a second Seattle source. Each collaborating institution followed its own protocols to collect whole blood in K2EDTA tubes. For TCRbeta analysis, collaborators shipped samples as frozen whole blood, isolated PBMCs, or DNA extracted from either of those sample types. This record comes from a study of blood T cell repertoires in COVID-19 (dated by TCRdb to about 2020). About the full investigation: Samples covering the acute and convalescent phases of COVID-19 were provided by collaborators in the United States, Italy and Spain. The samples were drawn from the first 160 participants of the ongoing ImmuneRACE study and from over a thousand subjects provided by 6 global collaborators. Deeply sampled blood TCRbeta repertoires from subjects exposed to, actively infected with, or recovered from COVID-19 were included in the dataset. A freely available public database, intended as a resource for researchers studying the immune response to SARS-CoV-2, is where the repertoires were released. The sample metadata nearly always contained a de-identified subject ID, COVID-19 status, age in years and sex. The material from the prospective study consisted of cDNA or gDNA derived from T cells, B-cell-depleted T cells, or PBMCs. HLA class I and class II types, where available, came from metadata supplied by the sample provider rather than from assay-based typing. Study-wide conclusions, independent of this receptor: How much clinical and demographic metadata was included differed by source and by participant, and the metadata was provided uncurated.

Via the germline V gene, CDR1 is SGHVS and CDR2 FQNEAQ. The germline ends are 15 bases apart after V is trimmed by 5 bases and J by 5 bases. The CDR3 covers 14 residues, taking in both the cysteine and the phenylalanine. Just CDR3 DNA is preserved here, 42 bases in frame from base 1. The chain is made from TRBV7-8 and TRBJ2-5, and perhaps TRBD1 as D gene, on 6 matching bases. The sequencing input was peripheral blood. This sequence originates from a man aged 50 to 60 who had recovered from COVID-19. The CDR3 loop reads CASSIRTVRETQYF. The DNA sequence is given as TGTGCCAGCAGCATAAGGACAGTAAGGGAGACCCAGTACTTC.